The 24 T cell receptor beta chains below all came from one sample that was sequenced in a study of cytomegalovirus exposure and HLA in healthy donors. Use of 60 Vbeta and 13 Jbeta primers characterized the PCR. Assay used: immunoSEQ multiplex PCR; TCRdb lists only in-frame clones, some missing. The sample yields about 160,000 clones, about 85% seen once. The sample taken for sequencing was PBMCs. Source of these receptors: a human donor in good health.

This sequence joins TRBV7-8 and TRBJ2-7, with 11 bases matching TRBD2. The CDR3 runs to 16 residues. In germline, CDR1 is SGHVS, CDR2 FQNEAQ. J lost 3 bases, V lost 5 bases, and 9 bases had no gene match. The CDR3 spells CASSPRLAGPFYEQYF. For the CDR3, the DNA is TGTGCCAGCAGCCCCAGACTAGCGGGACCCTTCTACGAGCAGTACTTC.

The chain combines TRBV15 with TRBJ1-2, with D possibly being TRBD1 (6 bases). The germline CDR1 and CDR2 sequences are LNHNV and YYDKDF (reference sequence). V dropped 7 bases and J dropped 0 bases, with 12 bases sitting between them. The CDR3 length is 14 residues. The chain's CDR3 is CATNPGQANYGYTF. In DNA form, the CDR3 reads TGTGCCACCAACCCGGGACAAGCTAACTATGGCTACACCTTC.

The chain has TRBV6-1 and TRBJ2-7; D is ambiguous. The germline V gene encodes CDR1 MNHNS and CDR2 SASEGT. The ends were cut back, 6 bases at V and 9 bases at J, with 21 bases in the middle. CDR3 length: 14 amino acids. CDR3 bases: TGTGCCAGCAGGGTACTCCCCACCTCTTTCGCGCAGTACTTC. Translated, it gives CASRVLPTSFAQYF.

V is TRBV5-6 and J is TRBJ2-7, with 7 bases aligning to TRBD1. Germline CDR1 reads SGHDT; CDR2 reads YYEEEE. Trimming at V came to 0 bases and at J to 0 bases, leaving 6 bases not matched to a gene. The CDR3 loop spans 16 amino acids. CDR3 bases: TGTGCCAGCAGCTTGGGCTTCGGACAGGCCTCCTACGAGCAGTACTTC. This codes for CASSLGFGQASYEQYF.

This clone showed up just a few times. V usage is TRBV7-9 and J usage is TRBJ1-1, with D possibly matching TRBD1 (5 bases). Trimming took 1 base from V and 4 from J, leaving 13 bases between them. The CDR3 contains 15 residues. Germline V gene lookup returns CDR1 SEHNR and CDR2 FQNEAQ (reference sequence). CDR3 nucleotides: TGTGCCAGCAGCTTAGGGTCAGGGAAAAGCACTGAAGCTTTCTTT. Translating gives CASSLGSGKSTEAFF. Based on the CDR3 plus reference TRBV7-9 and TRBJ1-1, the full variable domain is DTGVSQNPRHKITKRGQNVTFRCDPISEHNRLYWYRQTLGQGPEFLTYFQNEAQLEKSRLLSDRFSAERPKGSFSTLEIQRTEQGDSAMYLCASSLGSGKSTEAFFGQGTRLTVV.

The J gene is TRBJ2-2, the V gene TRBV5-6, with 13 bases fitting TRBD2. The CDR3 is made up of 17 amino acids. The germline V gene has CDR1 SGHDT and CDR2 YYEEEE. V was clipped by 4 bases and J by 2 bases; unmatched bases: 5. CDR3: CASSAGTSGINTGELFF. As DNA, the CDR3 is TGTGCCAGCAGCGCCGGGACTAGCGGGATTAACACCGGGGAGCTGTTTTTT.

V and J are TRBV6-1 and TRBJ2-7; 10 bases align to TRBD1. CDR1 MNHNS and CDR2 SASEGT come from the germline V gene. The CDR3 consists of 14 residues. V was clipped by 6 bases and J by 5 bases; unmatched bases: 7. The CDR3 sequence: CASRGTGAINEQYF. The CDR3 nucleotides are TGTGCCAGCAGGGGGACAGGGGCGATAAACGAGCAGTACTTC.

The rearrangement links TRBV7-8 to TRBJ2-2; 10 positions match TRBD2. With V trimmed by 8 bases and J by 4 bases, 13 bases remained unmatched. The CDR3 extends over 17 amino acids. CDR1 and CDR2 from the germline V gene are SGHVS and FQNEAQ. Written as DNA, the CDR3 is TGTGCCAGCCATAGGGCCAGCGGGGGGGCCTCCACCGGGGAGCTGTTTTTT. It codes for CASHRASGGASTGELFF.

The chain uses TRBV7-9 and TRBJ2-3; TRBD2 matches at 8 bases. With V trimmed by 7 bases and J by 5 bases, 5 bases remained unmatched. Germline assignment: CDR1 SEHNR and CDR2 FQNEAQ (reference sequence). The CDR3 length is 13 residues. The CDR3 loop reads CASNSGGLDTQYF. The CDR3 nucleotides read TGTGCCAGCAACAGCGGGGGTTTAGATACGCAGTATTTT.

This clone was seen a handful of times. The genes are TRBV7-2 and TRBJ2-1; TRBD2 is a possible D gene (6 bases). In germline, CDR1 is SGHTA, CDR2 FQGNSA. The CDR3 extends over 16 amino acids. V was trimmed by 5 bases and J by 8 bases, leaving 22 bases between them. The chain's CDR3 is CASSAVADTRKDEQFF. The CDR3 DNA is TGTGCCAGCAGCGCAGTAGCGGACACTCGTAAGGATGAGCAGTTCTTC.

The chain is built from TRBV7-8 and TRBJ1-4, with D tentatively TRBD1 (5 bases). The V end lost 5 bases, the J end lost 0 bases, and 13 bases lay between the germline ends. The germline V gene has CDR1 SGHVS and CDR2 FQNEAQ. This CDR3 spans 16 amino acids. The CDR3 loop is CASSGGAVATNEKLFF. DNA for the CDR3: TGTGCCAGCAGCGGAGGGGCCGTAGCAACTAATGAAAAACTGTTTTTT.

This clone occurred a few times. The chain employs TRBV5-1 and TRBJ2-1, with 7 bases lining up with TRBD2. Trimming took 6 bases from V and 6 from J; bases not matched to a gene: 9. CDR3 length: 14 residues. From germline, CDR1 is SGHRS and CDR2 YFSETQ. CDR3 residues: CASTSRTRGNEQFF. CDR3 nucleotides: TGCGCCAGCACGTCGCGGACTAGGGGCAATGAGCAGTTCTTC.

The chain carries TRBV4-3 and TRBJ2-1; D is possibly TRBD2 (5 bases). From germline, CDR1 is LGHNA and CDR2 YSLEER. The CDR3 sequence is 16 residues long. Trimming removed 0 bases from V and 2 bases from J, with 11 bases in between. DNA for the CDR3: TGCGCCAGCAGCCAAGATCGAGGAGGAGCCTACAATGAGCAGTTCTTC. This codes for CASSQDRGGAYNEQFF.

J is TRBJ1-5 and V is TRBV18; D not resolved. Germline V gene data show CDR1 as KGHSH and CDR2 as LQKENI. Deletions cut 6 bases from V and 0 bases from J, with 6 bases between. The CDR3 has 13 amino acids. Written as DNA, the CDR3 is TGTGCCAGCTCTCTCTATAGCAATCAGCCCCAGCATTTT. As protein: CASSLYSNQPQHF.

This chain joins TRBV2 and TRBJ2-2; TRBD2 aligns across 10 bases. V shed 5 bases, J shed 0 bases, and the junction held 9 bases outside the gene matches. The germline V gene encodes CDR1 SNHLY and CDR2 FYNNEI. The CDR3 runs 18 residues. In DNA, the CDR3 is TGTGCCAGCAGTCTTTTTAGCGGGGGGAACGCGAACACCGGGGAGCTGTTTTTT. Amino acid sequence: CASSLFSGGNANTGELFF.

The chain couples TRBV6-4 to TRBJ2-3; 10 positions agree with TRBD1. The V segment lost 6 bases and the J segment 2 bases; nucleotides outside the gene matches: 5. Germline CDR1 is MRHNA and CDR2 is SNTAGT. The CDR3 is 15 amino acids. CDR3: CASSSGTGDTDTQYF. The CDR3 DNA follows: TGTGCCAGCAGCTCCGGGACAGGGGACACAGATACGCAGTATTTT.

This chain links TRBV19 with TRBJ1-5; the D is unclear. V shed 5 bases and J shed 7 bases, with 12 bases lying between them. Germline values: CDR1 LNHDA, CDR2 SQIVND (reference sequence). This CDR3 contains 13 residues. CDR3 sequence reads: CASSVKSGQPQHF. The CDR3 DNA reads TGTGCCAGTAGTGTGAAAAGCGGGCAGCCCCAGCATTTT.

The gene calls are TRBV7-2 and TRBJ2-7, with 11 bases fitting TRBD2. V was pared by 9 bases and J by 3 bases, with 4 bases of the junction left unmatched. The CDR3 spans 13 residues. Germline CDR1 SGHTA, CDR2 FQGNSA. CDR3 residues: CASVLAGGYEQYF. The CDR3 DNA sequence: TGTGCCAGTGTTCTAGCGGGAGGCTACGAGCAGTACTTC.

J is TRBJ2-5 and V is TRBV19; possible D gene TRBD1, 5 bases. The end of the DNA is better explained by TRBJ2-7, so the J call may be wrong. Germline V CDR1 and CDR2: LNHDA, SQIVND (reference sequence). This CDR3 is 14 amino acids long. The CDR3 region is CASSTDRVGYEQYF. CDR3 DNA sequence: TGTGCCAGTAGTACTGACAGAGTGGGCTACGAGCAGTACTTC.

The genes are TRBV6-5 and TRBJ2-1; 7 bases fit TRBD2. The CDR3 sequence is 13 residues long. CDR1 and CDR2 from the germline V gene are MNHEY and SVGAGI. Unmatched junction bases numbered 9, after V lost 4 bases and J lost 12 bases. The CDR3 nucleotides read TGTGCCAGCAGTTCCCAGACTAGCCGTGTGCAGTTCTTC. It encodes CASSSQTSRVQFF.

The chain combines TRBV2 with TRBJ1-2, with D possibly being TRBD1 (6 bases). The V end was cut by 4 bases, the J end by 8 bases, with 11 bases between. Germline CDR1 reads SNHLY; CDR2 reads FYNNEI. This CDR3 has 12 amino acids. The CDR3 DNA reads TGTGCCAGCAGTGGGACAGTTTACGGCTACACCTTC. Translating it yields CASSGTVYGYTF. Full variable domain (rest looked up from reference TRBV2 and TRBJ1-2): EPEVTQTPSHQVTQMGQEVILRCVPISNHLYFYWYRQILGQKVEFLVSFYNNEISEKSEIFDDQFSVERPDGSNFTLKIRSTKLEDSAMYFCASSGTVYGYTFGSGTRLTVV.

The CDR3 DNA follows: TGTGCCAGCAGCTTGCTGGAAAGGGGCCGCACTTTTAACTATGGCTACACCTTC. Translation: CASSLLERGRTFNYGYTF. This chain uses TRBV5-4 with TRBJ1-2, with a weak D call TRBD1 (5 bases). Germline V gene data show CDR1 as SGHNT and CDR2 as YYREEE (reference sequence). The CDR3 runs 18 residues. Deletions cut 1 base from V and 1 base from J, with 20 bases between.

This clone was picked up one time. This sequence joins TRBV30 and TRBJ2-5, with TRBD2 identical over 12 bases. With V trimmed by 4 bases and J by 1 base, 13 bases remained unmatched. Germline CDR1 reads GTSNPN; CDR2 reads SVGIG (reference sequence). This CDR3 spans 18 amino acids. The CDR3, as DNA: TGTGCCTGGACCCGGGGGACTAGCGGGCTACTATTCCAAGAGACCCAGTACTTC. It translates to CAWTRGTSGLLFQETQYF.

The chain recombines TRBV28 with TRBJ1-1; TRBD1 is a possible D gene (5 bases). Trimming cost V 3 bases and J 11 bases, with 13 bases left between them. Germline loops: CDR1 MDHEN, CDR2 SYDVKM. The CDR3 loop spans 12 amino acids. The chain's CDR3 is CASSLGQIGAFF. The CDR3 DNA follows: TGTGCCAGCAGTTTGGGGCAGATCGGCGCTTTCTTT.